Below are 14 T cell receptor beta chains sequenced from a single sample in a study of cytomegalovirus exposure and HLA in healthy donors. The protocol was immunoSEQ multiplex PCR, while the TCRdb copy is restricted to in-frame clones and leaves out a portion. The sample contains some 190,000 clones, about 83% of which appear only once. Source material: PBMCs. These receptors all stem from a woman aged 18-35 years in good health and CMV-seronegative.

The rearrangement links TRBV7-9 to TRBJ1-2, with D unclear. The germline V gene has CDR1 SEHNR and CDR2 FQNEAQ (reference sequence). The length of the CDR3 is 16 residues. V was clipped by 3 bases and J by 0 bases, with 14 bases between them. The DNA for the CDR3 is TGTGCCAGCAGCTTGGGGAGACCCAACTCTAACTATGGCTACACCTTC. Protein: CASSLGRPNSNYGYTF.

J is TRBJ2-1 and V is TRBV7-8, with 9 bases lining up with TRBD1. With 6 bases clipped from V and 4 bases from J, the junction kept 7 bases outside the gene matches. The CDR3 sequence is 15 residues long. Germline V gene sequence: CDR1 SGHVS, CDR2 FQNEAQ. The CDR3 sequence is CASSLDRGRYNEQFF. The CDR3 coding sequence is TGTGCCAGCAGTTTGGACAGGGGAAGGTACAATGAGCAGTTCTTC.

This clone was observed a single time. V is TRBV7-3 and J is TRBJ1-2; no clear D. The V gene's germline CDR1 is SGHTA and CDR2 FQGTGA. Trimming pared 2 bases from V and 7 bases from J, leaving 14 bases between. The CDR3 covers 14 residues. The CDR3 coding sequence is TGTGCCAGCAGCTTAGGCACGGAAGAGGCTGGCTACACCTTC. This codes for CASSLGTEEAGYTF.

V gene TRBV9 combines with J gene TRBJ1-1; 7 bases agree with TRBD1. CDR1 SGDLS and CDR2 YYNGEE come from the germline V gene. V lost 7 bases to trimming and J lost 3 bases; unmatched junction nucleotides: 6. The CDR3 has 13 residues. CDR3 sequence reads: CASQSTGDTEAFF. The CDR3 region has the DNA TGTGCCAGCCAGTCTACAGGGGACACTGAAGCTTTCTTT.

This chain joins TRBV5-1 and TRBJ2-5; weak D call: TRBD1 (5 bases). Germline V gene lookup returns CDR1 SGHRS and CDR2 YFSETQ. The V and J ends lost 0 bases and 1 base respectively, with 10 bases between them. This CDR3 spans 15 amino acids. CDR3 sequence reads: CASSLGVGPQETQYF. DNA for the CDR3: TGCGCCAGCAGCTTGGGAGTGGGGCCCCAAGAGACCCAGTACTTC. The full variable domain, rest sourced from reference TRBV5-1 and TRBJ2-5, is KAGVTQTPRYLIKTRGQQVTLSCSPISGHRSVSWYQQTPGQGLQFLFEYFSETQRNKGNFPGRFSGRQFSNSRSEMNVSTLELGDSALYLCASSLGVGPQETQYFGPGTRLLVL.

The chain is built from TRBV18 and TRBJ2-7; the match to TRBD1 covers 7 bases. J gave up 7 bases and V 8 bases, and 11 bases lay outside the gene matches. The CDR3 is 13 residues long. In germline, CDR1 is KGHSH, CDR2 LQKENI. The CDR3 region is CASAQGPPNEQYF. For the CDR3, the DNA is TGTGCCAGCGCACAGGGGCCCCCGAATGAGCAGTACTTC.

The genes are TRBV20-1 and TRBJ1-1; the D is unclear. The germline V and J ends were trimmed by 6 bases and 5 bases, with 10 bases remaining between them. Germline CDR1 and CDR2: DFQATT and SNEGSKA (reference sequence). The CDR3 is 11 amino acids. CDR3 in amino acids: CSARRWTEAFF. The CDR3 DNA reads TGCAGTGCCCGGAGGTGGACTGAAGCTTTCTTT.

This clone showed up just once. J is TRBJ2-1 and V is TRBV7-9; the D is unclear. The CDR3 spans 13 residues. The V end lost 2 bases, the J end lost 9 bases, and 11 bases lay between the germline ends. Germline V gene data show CDR1 as SEHNR and CDR2 as FQNEAQ (reference sequence). CDR3 protein: CASSLNRVTEQFF. The CDR3 DNA is TGTGCCAGCAGCTTAAATCGGGTAACTGAGCAGTTCTTC.

V is TRBV5-6 and J is TRBJ1-4; 7 nucleotides line up with TRBD1. Germline CDR1 and CDR2: SGHDT and YYEEEE. The CDR3 contains 15 residues. J lost 2 bases, V lost 4 bases, and 5 bases had no gene match. The CDR3 loop is CASSARGQTNEKLFF. The CDR3 nucleotides read TGTGCCAGCAGCGCTAGGGGGCAGACTAATGAAAAACTGTTTTTT.

This clone came up a few times. The V gene is TRBV5-1, the J gene TRBJ2-3; TRBD2 matches at 8 bases. The trim removed 5 bases at V and 0 bases at J, leaving 2 bases unmatched. This CDR3 has 14 amino acids. Germline CDR1 is SGHRS and CDR2 is YFSETQ. CDR3 nucleotides: TGCGCCAGCAGTCCTAGCGGGAGCACAGATACGCAGTATTTT. It translates to CASSPSGSTDTQYF.

This clone came up once. The V call is TRBV14, the J call TRBJ2-2; 11 nucleotides align to TRBD2. This CDR3 is built from 16 residues. After removal of 6 bases from V and 0 bases from J, the junction contained 3 bases not matched to a gene. The germline V gene encodes CDR1 SGHDN and CDR2 FVKESK. The CDR3 region is CASRQLAGANTGELFF. Written as DNA, the CDR3 is TGTGCCAGCAGACAACTAGCGGGGGCGAACACCGGGGAGCTGTTTTTT. Complete variable domain (other parts from reference TRBV14 and TRBJ2-2): EAGVTQFPSHSVIEKGQTVTLRCDPISGHDNLYWYRRVMGKEIKFLLHFVKESKQDESGMPNNRFLAERTGGTYSTLKVQPAELEDSGVYFCASRQLAGANTGELFFGEGSRLTVL.

This chain uses TRBV5-6 with TRBJ2-7, with D hard to call. Trimming shortened V by 5 bases and J by 0 bases, and 6 bases separated the two germline ends. The length of the CDR3 is 12 residues. CDR1 SGHDT and CDR2 YYEEEE come from the germline V gene. In DNA, the CDR3 is TGTGCCAGCAGTATTAACTCCTACGAGCAGTACTTC. Amino acids: CASSINSYEQYF.

The chain has TRBV7-9 and TRBJ2-2; D is possibly TRBD2 (6 bases). This CDR3 is 15 amino acids long. Trimming stripped 4 bases from V and 1 base from J, with 10 bases between. In germline, CDR1 is SEHNR, CDR2 FQNEAQ (reference sequence). CDR3 sequence (DNA): TGTGCCAGCAGCTCCGTGGAGGGGAACACCGGGGAGCTGTTTTTT. Translated: CASSSVEGNTGELFF.

This chain links TRBV5-1 with TRBJ1-5; a weak D match, TRBD1 (6 bases). Trimming removed 0 bases from V and 6 bases from J, with 16 bases in between. Per germline, CDR1 SGHRS and CDR2 YFSETQ. The CDR3 runs 16 residues. CDR3 protein: CASSLGFPRGGQPQHF. CDR3 DNA sequence: TGCGCCAGCAGCTTGGGATTCCCCAGGGGCGGTCAGCCCCAGCATTTT. Complete variable domain (other parts from reference TRBV5-1 and TRBJ1-5): KAGVTQTPRYLIKTRGQQVTLSCSPISGHRSVSWYQQTPGQGLQFLFEYFSETQRNKGNFPGRFSGRQFSNSRSEMNVSTLELGDSALYLCASSLGFPRGGQPQHFGDGTRLSIL.